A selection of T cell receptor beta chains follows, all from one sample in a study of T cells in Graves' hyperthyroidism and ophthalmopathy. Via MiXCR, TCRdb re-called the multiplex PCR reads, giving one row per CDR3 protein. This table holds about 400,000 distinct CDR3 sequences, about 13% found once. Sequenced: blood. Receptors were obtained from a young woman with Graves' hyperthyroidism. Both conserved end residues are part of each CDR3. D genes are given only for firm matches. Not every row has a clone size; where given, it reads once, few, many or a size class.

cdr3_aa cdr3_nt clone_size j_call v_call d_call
CASSAGGRPYHEQFF TGTGCCAGCAGCGCCGGGGGGCGGCCTTACCATGAGCAGTTCTTC few TRBJ2-1 TRBV5-4 NA
CASSQWTVPAGYTF TGTGCCAGCAGCCAGTGGACAGTCCCCGCGGGCTACACCTTC many TRBJ1-2 TRBV14 NA
CASSYSSGGSYEQYF TGTGCCAGCAGTTACTCGTCCGGGGGGAGCTACGAGCAGTACTTC many TRBJ2-7 TRBV6-2/TRBV6-3 TRBD2
CASSYYRGGTGQGSDTQYF TGTGCCAGCAGTTACTATCGGGGTGGGACCGGACAGGGGTCAGATACGCAGTATTTT many TRBJ2-3 TRBV6-1 TRBD1
CASSLTPPPDTQYF TGTGCCAGCAGCTTAACCCCCCCCCCAGATACGCAGTATTTT many TRBJ2-3 TRBV7-3 NA
CASRIGIDSYEQYF TGTGCCAGCAGGATCGGAATTGACAGCTACGAGCAGTACTTC many TRBJ2-7 TRBV6-1 NA
CASSFSGSDTDTQYF TGTGCCAGCAGCTTTAGCGGGAGTGACACAGATACGCAGTATTTT many TRBJ2-3 TRBV7-3 TRBD2
CASSSGDGGPSEQYF TGCGCCAGCTCCTCAGGTGACGGGGGCCCGTCCGAGCAGTACTTC NA TRBJ2-7 TRBV5-1 NA
CASSARQGFDNEQFF TGTGCCAGCAGCGCTCGACAGGGTTTTGACAATGAGCAGTTCTTC many TRBJ2-1 TRBV7-9 TRBD1
CASSPFANTEAFF TGTGCCAGCTCACCATTCGCCAACACTGAAGCTTTCTTT NA TRBJ1-1 TRBV18 NA
CASTRRLDSPLHF TGTGCCAGCACCAGGAGGCTAGATTCACCCCTCCACTTT many TRBJ1-6 TRBV12-3/TRBV12-4 NA
CASSPGHTNTEAFF TGTGCCAGCAGCCCGGGACATACGAACACTGAAGCTTTCTTT many TRBJ1-1 TRBV7-8 NA
CASSYESSTEAFF TGTGCCAGCAGTTACGAATCTTCCACTGAAGCTTTCTTT NA TRBJ1-1 TRBV6-5 NA
CASGTGGGIFYEQYF TGTGCCAGCGGAACGGGGGGAGGGATATTCTACGAGCAGTACTTC many TRBJ2-7 TRBV6-1 TRBD2
CASSPSWGTDTQYF TGTGCCAGCAGCCCCTCCTGGGGCACAGATACGCAGTATTTT many TRBJ2-3 TRBV2 NA
CASSSPSSGANVLTF TGTGCCAGCAGCTCTCCCAGCTCTGGGGCCAACGTCCTGACTTTC many TRBJ2-6 TRBV11-2 NA
CASSERESIGKNIQYF TGTGCCAGCAGTGAGAGGGAGTCTATTGGCAAAAACATTCAGTACTTC many TRBJ2-4 TRBV2 NA
CASSEALPAEQYF TGTGCCAGCAGTGAAGCGCTTCCGGCGGAGCAGTACTTC many TRBJ2-7 TRBV2 NA
CASSPDQGEEEGYTF TGTGCCAGCTCACCGGATCAAGGAGAGGAGGAAGGCTACACCTTC many TRBJ1-2 TRBV18 NA
CASSLGSVPDTQYF TGTGCCAGCAGCTTGGGGTCCGTCCCAGATACGCAGTATTTT many TRBJ2-3 TRBV5-5 NA
CASSQDGDSFPYEQYF TGCGCCAGCAGCCAAGATGGAGACAGTTTCCCCTACGAGCAGTACTTC NA TRBJ2-7 TRBV4-3 NA
CASSSQGLDSEYF TGTGCCAGCAGCTCCCAAGGCCTAGACTCGGAGTATTTT many TRBJ2-3 TRBV7-9 NA
CASSQIGGTANYGYTF TGTGCCAGCAGCCAAATTGGAGGGACCGCTAACTATGGCTACACCTTC few TRBJ1-2 TRBV4-2 NA
CASSSRSSGFEQFF TGTGCCAGTAGTTCCCGGTCTAGCGGATTTGAGCAGTTCTTC few TRBJ2-1 TRBV19 TRBD2
CSATGVLFREKTEAFF TGCAGCGCCACTGGGGTTTTGTTCCGGGAGAAGACTGAAGCTTTCTTT NA TRBJ1-1 TRBV29-1 NA
CASSSFGTGIYEQYF TGTGCCAGCAGCTCCTTCGGGACAGGGATTTACGAGCAGTACTTC NA TRBJ2-7 TRBV6-2/TRBV6-3 TRBD1
CATSDLGSDTQYF TGTGCCACCAGTGATTTGGGCTCAGATACGCAGTATTTT NA TRBJ2-3 TRBV24-1 NA
CASSSRAANHYEQYF TGTGCCAGCAGCTCCCGAGCGGCCAACCACTACGAGCAGTACTTC few TRBJ2-7 TRBV9 NA
CASSLPRLAGGTGELFF TGTGCCAGCAGCCTCCCTCGTCTAGCGGGGGGCACCGGGGAGCTGTTTTTT few TRBJ2-2 TRBV3-1 TRBD2
CSAILTSGLGNEQFF TGCAGTGCTATTCTAACTAGCGGGCTGGGGAATGAGCAGTTCTTC many TRBJ2-1 TRBV20-1 TRBD2
CASSFYPFQGATSTDTQYF TGTGCCAGCAGTTTTTATCCGTTCCAGGGCGCTACTAGCACAGATACGCAGTATTTT many TRBJ2-3 TRBV28 NA
CASSHPSGRGNTEAFF TGTGCCAGCAGTCACCCGTCCGGACGGGGGAACACTGAAGCTTTCTTT many TRBJ1-1 TRBV25-1 NA
CASSALVAGTGTQYF TGTGCCAGCAGCGCTTTAGTAGCGGGGACCGGGACCCAGTACTTC NA TRBJ2-5 TRBV9 TRBD2
CASSPRGRRSSYNEQFF TGTGCCAGCAGCCCCCGGGGCCGCCGGAGCTCCTACAATGAGCAGTTCTTC many TRBJ2-1 TRBV7-3 NA
CASSEGQYLQETQYF TGTGCCAGCAGTGAGGGACAGTACCTCCAAGAGACCCAGTACTTC many TRBJ2-5 TRBV6-1 TRBD1
CASSLSLRPYEQYF TGTGCCAGCAGTTTATCGTTGCGGCCCTACGAGCAGTACTTC few TRBJ2-7 TRBV27 NA